Below are 18 T cell receptor beta chains sequenced from a single sample in a study of blood T cells in healthy people across ages. Together with a sample-barcoded 5' primer, a J-beta primer mix was included in a second PCR lasting roughly 6 to 12 cycles. TCRdb ran MiXCR on the 5' RACE reads and lists one entry per CDR3 protein. The sample consists of under 1 million distinct CDR3 sequences, 44% of them appearing once. Sequencing was carried out using blood. These receptors came from a man aged 60 to 75 in good health.

Many counts were recorded for this clonotype. The rearrangement links TRBV20-1 to TRBJ2-5, with TRBD2 matching 12 bases. The germline gives CDR1 DFQATT, CDR2 SNEGSKA (reference sequence). After removal of 6 bases from V and 1 base from J, the junction contained 6 bases not matched to a gene. The length of the CDR3 is 15 residues. The CDR3: CSAIPTSGGQETQYF. The CDR3 DNA reads TGCAGTGCCATCCCGACTAGCGGGGGCCAAGAGACCCAGTACTTC.

The chain is built from TRBV4-3 and TRBJ2-7; 8 nucleotides match TRBD1. With 6 bases clipped from V and 6 bases from J, the junction kept 19 bases outside the gene matches. The CDR3 covers 17 residues. Germline CDR1 LGHNA, CDR2 YSLEER. Here the CDR3 reads CASSPTREDRVLAEQYF. CDR3 DNA sequence: TGCGCCAGCAGTCCGACGAGAGAGGACAGGGTTTTAGCCGAGCAGTACTTC.

This chain's CDR3 is CASSSRHTTDRGASNEQFF. CDR3 sequence (DNA): TGTGCCAGCAGCTCCAGGCATACAACGGACAGGGGAGCGTCCAATGAGCAGTTCTTC. The chain joins TRBV7-2 to TRBJ2-1, with TRBD1 identical over 9 bases. This CDR3 has 19 amino acids. Trimming cost V 4 bases and J 6 bases; bases outside gene matches: 19. Germline loops: CDR1 SGHTA, CDR2 FQGNSA.

The J gene is TRBJ2-7, the V gene TRBV20-1, with 7 positions matching TRBD1. Germline CDR1 is DFQATT and CDR2 is SNEGSKA (reference sequence). Trimming cost V 3 bases and J 7 bases; bases outside gene matches: 12. The CDR3 has 14 amino acids. CDR3 amino acids: CSARDTGAGREQYF. CDR3 in DNA: TGCAGTGCTAGGGATACAGGGGCCGGCAGAGAGCAGTACTTC.

This chain connects TRBV7-9 to TRBJ1-1; TRBD1 aligns across 8 bases. V trimming: 1 base; J trimming: 8 bases; junction bases outside the gene matches: 6. Germline CDR1 and CDR2: SEHNR and FQNEAQ (reference sequence). The CDR3 runs 14 residues. CDR3 coding DNA: TGTGCCAGCAGCTTAGGGACAGGGCTTGGAGAAGCTTTCTTT. It encodes CASSLGTGLGEAFF.

V is TRBV5-1 and J is TRBJ1-2; D gene unclear. Germline V gene lookup returns CDR1 SGHRS and CDR2 YFSETQ. This CDR3 is 14 amino acids long. The V end lost 0 bases, the J end lost 5 bases, and 11 bases lay between the germline ends. The CDR3 sequence: CASSLGRSGYGYTF. The CDR3 DNA sequence: TGCGCCAGCAGCTTGGGCCGATCTGGATATGGCTACACCTTC. Filled out from reference TRBV5-1 and TRBJ1-2, the complete variable domain reads KAGVTQTPRYLIKTRGQQVTLSCSPISGHRSVSWYQQTPGQGLQFLFEYFSETQRNKGNFPGRFSGRQFSNSRSEMNVSTLELGDSALYLCASSLGRSGYGYTFGSGTRLTVV.

The gene calls are TRBV7-9 and TRBJ2-7; 9 nucleotides agree with TRBD1. Per germline, CDR1 SEHNR and CDR2 FQNEAQ (reference sequence). V lost 3 bases and J lost 5; bases outside the gene matches: 11. This CDR3 comprises 16 residues. This CDR3 is CASSLGQGRPFDEQYF. Written as DNA, the CDR3 is TGTGCCAGCAGCTTGGGACAGGGCCGCCCTTTCGACGAGCAGTACTTC.

The chain recombines TRBV5-1 with TRBJ2-4; the match to TRBD2 covers 8 bases. Looked up from germline, CDR1 is SGHRS and CDR2 is YFSETQ. V was pared by 7 bases and J by 13 bases, with 25 bases of the junction left unmatched. The CDR3 length is 17 residues. For the CDR3, the DNA is TGCGCCAGCCAATTTGGTAGCGGGGACCTTTCCTACAATGAGCAGTACTTC. It translates to CASQFGSGDLSYNEQYF.

Regarding this clonotype: A much larger clone lies one base from this, so it may be a read error. The rearrangement joins TRBV14 to TRBJ2-1; 8 nucleotides match TRBD1. Germline lookup yields CDR1 SGHDN and CDR2 FVKESK. The CDR3 consists of 13 residues. Trimming at V came to 6 bases and at J to 6 bases, leaving 4 bases not matched to a gene. For the CDR3, the DNA is TGTGCCAGCAGTGCCGACAGGGGCAATGAGCAGTTCTTC. Encoded protein: CASSADRGNEQFF.

CDR3 region: CASSAGLGQFSTDTQYF. In nucleotides, the CDR3 is TGTGCCAGCAGCGCTGGCTTGGGGCAGTTTTCCACAGATACGCAGTATTTT. This chain connects TRBV7-8 to TRBJ2-3; possible D gene TRBD1, 5 bases. V was pared by 5 bases and J by 2 bases, with 20 bases between. This CDR3 has 17 residues. The germline CDR1 and CDR2 sequences are SGHVS and FQNEAQ.

The chain has TRBV4-1 and TRBJ1-4, with TRBD1 identical over 9 bases. This CDR3 contains 16 residues. Looked up from germline, CDR1 is MGHRA and CDR2 is YSYEKL. V gave up 2 bases and J gave up 10 bases; unmatched junction bases: 11. The CDR3 coding sequence is TGCGCCAGCAGCCAAATGACCCGGGACAGGGATAGAAAACTGTTTTTT. Translation: CASSQMTRDRDRKLFF.

This clonotype has more than one count but fewer than ten. This chain joins TRBV11-2 and TRBJ2-1; D remains ambiguous. CDR1 is SGHAT and CDR2 is FQNNGV in the germline V gene. V lost 2 bases, J lost 6 bases, and 8 bases lay in between. This CDR3 comprises 13 residues. Written as DNA, the CDR3 is TGTGCCAGCAGCTTACGGGCGGTCAATGAGCAGTTCTTC. Translation gives CASSLRAVNEQFF.

The chain combines TRBV18 with TRBJ2-7; 7 bases are shared with TRBD1. The CDR3 is made up of 14 amino acids. Germline-derived CDR1 and CDR2 are KGHSH and LQKENI. V was clipped by 0 bases and J by 3 bases; unmatched bases: 2. CDR3 loop: CASSPPGQIYEQYF. CDR3 DNA: TGTGCCAGCTCACCACCGGGACAGATCTACGAGCAGTACTTC.

This clonotype appeared a few times. V usage is TRBV7-2 and J usage is TRBJ1-2; weak D call: TRBD1 (5 bases). This CDR3 region has 16 residues. The germline gives CDR1 SGHTA, CDR2 FQGNSA. Trimming removed 1 base at V and 2 bases at J, with 14 bases between. The CDR3 nucleotides read TGTGCCAGCAGCTTAGAATCGGCAGGGAGCAACTATGGCTACACCTTC. The encoded protein is CASSLESAGSNYGYTF.

The chain joins TRBV7-2 to TRBJ2-5; D is unclear. This CDR3 is 15 amino acids long. CDR1 SGHTA and CDR2 FQGNSA come from the germline V gene. The V end lost 1 base, the J end lost 2 bases, and 11 bases lay between the germline ends. CDR3 loop: CASSLGFKEQETQYF. CDR3 bases: TGTGCCAGCAGCTTAGGGTTCAAGGAACAAGAGACCCAGTACTTC.

The V and J genes are TRBV4-2 and TRBJ2-1; 11 nucleotides match TRBD2. The CDR3 loop spans 17 amino acids. Germline lookup yields CDR1 LGHNA and CDR2 YNFKEQ. V shed 6 bases and J 4 bases; nucleotides not matched to a gene: 11. CDR3 loop: CASRILAGENLYNEQFF. The CDR3 coding sequence is TGTGCCAGCAGGATACTAGCGGGAGAGAATTTATACAATGAGCAGTTCTTC.

The rearrangement joins TRBV9 to TRBJ1-1; 11 nucleotides line up with TRBD1. CDR1 and CDR2 (germline): SGDLS, YYNGEE. J was trimmed by 2 bases and V by 3 bases; bases with no gene match: 0. The CDR3 length is 14 residues. CDR3 protein: CASSGTGGNTEAFF. The CDR3 coding sequence is TGTGCCAGCAGCGGGACAGGGGGCAACACTGAAGCTTTCTTT.

This clonotype was detected only a few times. The CDR3 loop is CASSNKRAAQETQYF. The CDR3 nucleotides are TGTGCCAGCAGCAACAAAAGGGCGGCCCAAGAGACCCAGTACTTC. The genes are TRBV21-1 and TRBJ2-5; no DNA check was done on the table's D call, TRBD1. TRBV21-1 is labeled a pseudogene. The CDR3 extends over 15 amino acids.